Listed below are T cell receptor beta chains from one sample, sequenced in a study of cytomegalovirus exposure and HLA in healthy donors. Clones were sequenced by immunoSEQ multiplex PCR, and TCRdb holds only the in-frame ones, with some missing. The repertoire holds 200,000 to 250,000 clones, with 80% to 90% as singletons. Sample: PBMCs. The receptors were sampled from a young woman in good health and CMV-seronegative. Each CDR3 is given with its conserved first and last residue. D genes are given only for firm matches.

j_call: TRBJ2-2; d_call: TRBD1; v_call: TRBV27; cdr3_aa: CASSLMGTGGPGELFF; cdr3_nt: TGTGCCAGCAGTTTAATGGGGACAGGGGGTCCCGGGGAGCTGTTTTTT
j_call: TRBJ1-1; d_call: TRBD1; v_call: TRBV25-1; cdr3_aa: CASSPLGQGAGATEAFF; cdr3_nt: TGTGCCAGCAGCCCTTTAGGACAGGGGGCCGGGGCCACTGAAGCTTTCTTT
j_call: TRBJ2-2; d_call: .; v_call: TRBV5-1; cdr3_aa: CASSQNTGELFF; cdr3_nt: TGCGCCAGCAGCCAGAACACCGGGGAGCTGTTTTTT
j_call: TRBJ2-7; d_call: TRBD2; v_call: TRBV7-9; cdr3_aa: CASSATVGLAGYEQYF; cdr3_nt: TGTGCCAGCAGCGCGACCGTTGGACTAGCGGGCTACGAGCAGTACTTC
j_call: TRBJ2-7; d_call: .; v_call: TRBV7-9; cdr3_aa: CASSLAGEQYF; cdr3_nt: TGTGCCAGCAGCTTGGCAGGCGAGCAGTACTTC
j_call: TRBJ2-2; d_call: .; v_call: TRBV6-1; cdr3_aa: CASVEGVTGELFF; cdr3_nt: TGTGCCAGCGTCGAGGGGGTAACCGGGGAGCTGTTTTTT
j_call: TRBJ2-1; d_call: TRBD2; v_call: TRBV7-2; cdr3_aa: CASSFSGSSYNEQFF; cdr3_nt: TGTGCCAGCAGCTTCAGCGGGAGCTCCTACAATGAGCAGTTCTTC
j_call: TRBJ2-7; d_call: TRBD2; v_call: TRBV7-2; cdr3_aa: CASSVGLANYEQYF; cdr3_nt: TGTGCCAGCAGCGTGGGACTAGCGAACTACGAGCAGTACTTC
j_call: TRBJ2-1; d_call: .; v_call: TRBV7-3; cdr3_aa: CASSLMAFNEQFF; cdr3_nt: TGTGCCAGCAGCTTAATGGCTTTTAATGAGCAGTTCTTC
j_call: TRBJ2-7; d_call: .; v_call: TRBV21-1; cdr3_aa: CASSKVRLEAKAYEQYF; cdr3_nt: TGTGCCAGCAGCAAAGTCAGACTAGAGGCCAAAGCCTACGAGCAGTACTTC
j_call: TRBJ2-5; d_call: TRBD2; v_call: TRBV5-1; cdr3_aa: CASSLGNLAGGPGETQYF; cdr3_nt: TGCGCCAGCAGCTTGGGGAATCTAGCGGGAGGGCCGGGTGAGACCCAGTACTTC
j_call: TRBJ2-3; d_call: .; v_call: TRBV6-1; cdr3_aa: CASSLRGFTDTQYF; cdr3_nt: TGTGCCAGCAGTTTAAGAGGGTTCACAGATACGCAGTATTTT
j_call: TRBJ1-3; d_call: TRBD1; v_call: TRBV5-4; cdr3_aa: CASSSGTGGGNTIYF; cdr3_nt: TGTGCCAGCAGCTCCGGGACAGGGGGTGGAAACACCATATATTTT
j_call: TRBJ1-3; d_call: TRBD1; v_call: TRBV27; cdr3_aa: CASSPAGGPYSGNTIYF; cdr3_nt: TGTGCCAGTTCCCCCGCAGGGGGGCCCTACTCTGGAAACACCATATATTTT
j_call: TRBJ1-1; d_call: .; v_call: TRBV9; cdr3_aa: CASSTPDVGGLPEAFF; cdr3_nt: TGTGCCAGCAGCACTCCCGACGTGGGGGGGCTCCCTGAAGCTTTCTTT